These 8 T cell receptor beta chains were all obtained from the same sample, sequenced in a study of breast tumors, draining lymph nodes, adjacent tissues. TCRdb fed the multiplex PCR reads into MiXCR, producing one record per CDR3 protein. This sample has 20,000 to 25,000 distinct CDR3 sequences; about 24% occur once, and the top ten carry roughly 14%. Sequencing input: breast tumor tissue. All receptors derive from a female donor with breast cancer. Some clones in this sample may be carry-over from other donors' samples.

The chain joins TRBV20-1 to TRBJ2-1; D ambiguous. CDR1 is DFQATT, CDR2 SNEGSKA, per germline (reference sequence). The CDR3 runs to 13 residues. Trimming took 3 bases from V and 1 from J, leaving 7 bases between them. The CDR3 protein is CSARRLSYNEQFF. CDR3 nucleotides: TGCAGTGCTAGGCGGCTTTCCTACAATGAGCAGTTCTTC.

This chain connects TRBV5-6 to TRBJ2-1; 10 positions match TRBD2. Germline V CDR1 and CDR2: SGHDT, YYEEEE. CDR3 length: 16 amino acids. Unmatched junction bases numbered 10, after V lost 2 bases and J lost 8 bases. For the CDR3, the DNA is TGTGCCAGCAGCTTAGCGGGAGGGGCAGTAGAAGATGAGCAGTTCTTC. Amino acids: CASSLAGGAVEDEQFF.

Within the sample, this clonotype is medium-sized. The gene calls are TRBV5-4 and TRBJ2-5; D not certain. There are 14 residues in the CDR3. Germline values: CDR1 SGHNT, CDR2 YYREEE (reference sequence). V shed 1 base and J shed 5 bases, with 12 bases lying between them. CDR3 protein: CASSLSDGRETQYF. DNA of the CDR3: TGTGCCAGCAGCTTGTCCGACGGCCGGGAGACCCAGTACTTC.

This clonotype was seen many times. This CDR3 is CASSLSRANEQYF. In DNA form, the CDR3 reads TGTGCCAGCAGCTTAAGCAGGGCCAACGAGCAGTACTTC. V usage is TRBV7-2 and J usage is TRBJ2-7, with a possible D match to TRBD1 (5 bases). Germline V gene sequence: CDR1 SGHTA, CDR2 FQGNSA. The CDR3 contains 13 residues. The V end was cut by 2 bases, the J end by 5 bases, with 10 bases between.

This clonotype has at least ten counts. The chain employs TRBV7-2 and TRBJ1-5; the match to TRBD1 covers 8 bases. CDR1 SGHTA and CDR2 FQGNSA come from the germline V gene. The CDR3 loop spans 15 amino acids. The V and J ends lost 1 base and 7 bases, in that order; junction bases with no gene match: 6. CDR3 sequence (DNA): TGTGCCAGCAGCTTAGTGTCAGGGGGCGCCCAGCCCCAGCATTTT. Amino acid sequence: CASSLVSGGAQPQHF.

This clonotype was observed many times. This chain joins TRBV20-1 and TRBJ1-5; TRBD1 matches at 8 bases. V was pared by 3 bases and J by 2 bases, with 12 bases of the junction left unmatched. The CDR3 is 17 amino acids. The germline gives CDR1 DFQATT, CDR2 SNEGSKA (reference sequence). The CDR3 reads CSASLPPDRGGNQPQHF. The CDR3, as DNA: TGCAGTGCTAGCCTACCACCTGACAGGGGAGGCAATCAGCCCCAGCATTTT.

This clonotype was seen repeatedly, ten times or more. J is TRBJ2-7 and V is TRBV28, with a weak D call TRBD2 (5 bases). Deletions cut 3 bases from V and 0 bases from J, with 9 bases between. The CDR3 is 14 residues long. CDR1 and CDR2 from the germline V gene are MDHEN and SYDVKM. This chain's CDR3 is CASSLPGLSYEQYF. The CDR3 region has the DNA TGTGCCAGCAGTTTGCCAGGACTCTCCTACGAGCAGTACTTC.

With respect to this clonotype: A read error may be the cause here, since a much bigger clone is one base away. V is TRBV28 and J is TRBJ1-2; D remains unclear. The CDR3 runs 14 residues. Trimming took 5 bases from V and 6 from J, leaving 16 bases between them. Per germline, CDR1 MDHEN and CDR2 SYDVKM. This CDR3 reads CASSAGLRKHGYTF. CDR3 nucleotides: TGTGCCAGCAGTGCTGGGTTACGAAAACATGGCTACACCTTC.